These T cell receptor beta chains were read from a single sample in a study of T cell changes during pregnancy in multiple sclerosis. Generated by immunoSEQ multiplex PCR, the TCRdb table keeps only in-frame clones and is missing some. The sample yields roughly 38,000 clones, almost 95% seen once. The starting material was CD8+ T cells from peripheral blood mononuclear cells, obtained in the third trimester of pregnancy. These receptors were obtained from a female donor with multiple sclerosis, enrolled in a pregnancy study. Both conserved end residues are part of each CDR3. The D gene is left open where the match is weak.

cdr3_length j_call v_call d_call cdr3_aa cdr3_nt
15 TRBJ2-7 TRBV4-1 . CASSPGIAAPLEQYF TGCGCCAGCAGCCCGGGTATAGCGGCCCCTTTGGAGCAGTACTTC
13 TRBJ2-1 TRBV29-1 . CSVSHSYYNEQFF TGCAGCGTCTCGCACAGCTATTACAATGAGCAGTTCTTC
12 TRBJ2-7 TRBV30 . CAWSPGTYEQYF TGTGCCTGGAGCCCGGGGACCTACGAGCAGTACTTC
15 TRBJ1-4 TRBV13 . CASSFSSATNEKLFF TGTGCCAGCAGCTTCAGCAGCGCAACTAATGAAAAACTGTTTTTT
13 TRBJ2-7 TRBV6-5 . CASSQFTSYEQYF TGTGCCAGCAGCCAATTCACTAGCTACGAGCAGTACTTC
16 TRBJ1-1 TRBV27 TRBD1 CASSLNRDRVNTEAFF TGTGCCAGCAGTTTAAATCGGGACAGGGTAAACACTGAAGCTTTCTTT
15 TRBJ2-7 TRBV11-2 . CASSSGPSPADEQYF TGTGCCAGCAGCTCAGGGCCCAGCCCCGCCGACGAGCAGTACTTC
13 TRBJ1-4 TRBV2 . CASSEWGDEKLFF TGTGCCAGCAGTGAGTGGGGGGATGAAAAACTGTTTTTT
14 TRBJ1-1 TRBV9 . CASSPYELNTEAFF TGTGCCAGCAGCCCCTACGAATTGAACACTGAAGCTTTCTTT
14 TRBJ1-3 TRBV7-9 TRBD1 CASSHGQAGDTIYF TGTGCCAGCAGCCACGGACAGGCTGGGGACACCATATATTTT
13 TRBJ2-3 TRBV4-2 . CASSLTYTDTQYF TGTGCCAGCAGCCTCACCTACACAGATACGCAGTATTTT
15 TRBJ2-3 TRBV27 TRBD2 CASGIRGSGGDTQYF TGTGCCAGCGGAATTCGGGGGAGCGGGGGAGATACGCAGTATTTT
11 TRBJ2-5 TRBV6-5 . CASMRGETQYF TGTGCCAGTATGAGGGGGGAGACCCAGTACTTC
13 TRBJ2-3 TRBV28 . CASSLPASGTGYF TGTGCCAGCTCCCTCCCCGCTAGCGGGACAGGGTATTTT
16 TRBJ2-1 TRBV2 TRBD2 CASSEGGGESYNEQFF TGTGCCAGCAGTGAAGGGGGAGGGGAATCCTACAATGAGCAGTTCTTC
16 TRBJ2-7 TRBV28 TRBD2 CASSPILAGGFYEQYF TGTGCCAGCAGCCCAATACTAGCGGGAGGATTCTACGAGCAGTACTTC
16 TRBJ2-4 TRBV19 TRBD1 CASSGRQGVSKNIQYF TGTGCCAGTAGTGGGAGACAGGGAGTATCCAAAAACATTCAGTACTTC
13 TRBJ2-7 TRBV5-1 . CASRYGTPYEQYF TGCGCCAGCAGGTACGGGACACCTTACGAGCAGTACTTC
16 TRBJ1-1 TRBV11-1 . CASSLTLLNTDTEAFF TGTGCCAGCAGCTTAACTCTCCTCAATACGGACACTGAAGCTTTCTTT